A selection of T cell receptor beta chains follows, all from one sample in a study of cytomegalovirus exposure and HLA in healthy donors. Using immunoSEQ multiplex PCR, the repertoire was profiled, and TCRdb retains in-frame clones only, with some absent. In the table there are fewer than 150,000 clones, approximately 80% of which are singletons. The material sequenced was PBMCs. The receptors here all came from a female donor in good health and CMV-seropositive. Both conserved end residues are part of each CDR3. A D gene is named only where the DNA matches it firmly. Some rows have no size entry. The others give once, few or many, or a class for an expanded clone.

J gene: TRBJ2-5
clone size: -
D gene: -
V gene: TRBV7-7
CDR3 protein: CASSWADQETQYF
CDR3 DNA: TGTGCCAGCAGCTGGGCTGACCAAGAGACCCAGTACTTC

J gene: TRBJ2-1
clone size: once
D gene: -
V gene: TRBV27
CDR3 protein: CASKDPGLPVESQFF
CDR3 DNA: TGTGCCAGCAAAGACCCGGGACTCCCGGTCGAGAGTCAGTTCTTC

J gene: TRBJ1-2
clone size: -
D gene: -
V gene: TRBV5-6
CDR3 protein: CASSLSAGNDYGYTF
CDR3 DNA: TGTGCCAGCAGCTTGTCGGCGGGAAACGACTATGGCTACACCTTC

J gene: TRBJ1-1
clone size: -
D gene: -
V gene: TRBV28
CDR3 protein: CASSSGGTPLNTEAFF
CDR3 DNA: TGTGCCAGCAGTTCCGGGGGAACACCGCTGAACACTGAAGCTTTCTTT

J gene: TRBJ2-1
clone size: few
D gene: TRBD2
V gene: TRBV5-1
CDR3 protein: CASSLAPSGYNEQFF
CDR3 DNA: TGCGCCAGCAGCTTGGCACCTAGCGGGTACAATGAGCAGTTCTTC

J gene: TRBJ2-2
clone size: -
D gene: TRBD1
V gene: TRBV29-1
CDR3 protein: CSVRTGAGELFF
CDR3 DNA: TGCAGCGTGCGGACAGGGGCCGGGGAGCTGTTTTTT

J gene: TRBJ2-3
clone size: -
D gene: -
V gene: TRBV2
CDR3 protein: CASSAEGADTQYF
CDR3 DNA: TGTGCCAGCAGTGCGGAGGGTGCAGATACGCAGTATTTT

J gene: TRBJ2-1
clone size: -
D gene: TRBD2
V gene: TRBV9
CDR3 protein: CASSVGGKGLAGGQSSYNEQFF
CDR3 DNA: TGTGCCAGCAGCGTAGGGGGTAAGGGACTAGCGGGGGGCCAGAGCTCCTACAATGAGCAGTTCTTC

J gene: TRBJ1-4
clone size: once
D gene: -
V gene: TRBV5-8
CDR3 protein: CASSLGANSVNEKLFF
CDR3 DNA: TGTGCCAGCAGCTTGGGAGCTAATTCGGTTAATGAAAAACTGTTTTTT

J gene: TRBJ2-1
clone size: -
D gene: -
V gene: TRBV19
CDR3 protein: CASSRSREQFF
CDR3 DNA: TGTGCCAGTAGTCGGAGTCGTGAGCAGTTCTTC

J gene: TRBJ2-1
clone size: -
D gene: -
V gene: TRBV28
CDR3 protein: CASSPGVADSYNEQFF
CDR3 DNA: TGTGCCAGCAGTCCAGGGGTTGCCGACTCCTACAATGAGCAGTTCTTC

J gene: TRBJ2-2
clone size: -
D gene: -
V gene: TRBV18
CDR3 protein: CASSEQGAGELFF
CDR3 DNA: TGTGCCAGCTCAGAACAGGGAGCCGGGGAGCTGTTTTTT

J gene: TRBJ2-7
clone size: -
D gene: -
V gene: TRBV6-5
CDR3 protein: CASTQGHEQYF
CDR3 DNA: TGTGCCAGCACACAGGGCCACGAGCAGTACTTC

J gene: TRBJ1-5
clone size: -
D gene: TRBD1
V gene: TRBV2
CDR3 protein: CASREDRYQPQHF
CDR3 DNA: TGTGCCAGCAGGGAGGACAGGTATCAGCCCCAGCATTTT

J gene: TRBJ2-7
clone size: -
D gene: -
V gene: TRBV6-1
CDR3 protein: CASRLQGPRYEQYF
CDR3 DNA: TGTGCCAGCAGACTACAGGGCCCGAGATACGAGCAGTACTTC